The 30 T cell receptor beta chains below were found in one sample sequenced in a study of cytomegalovirus exposure and HLA in healthy donors. The PCR was carried out with 60 Vbeta primers and 13 Jbeta primers. The data were produced by immunoSEQ multiplex PCR, yet TCRdb's version contains in-frame clones alone and is incomplete. In all, the sample yields 100,000 or so clones. Sequenced sample: PBMCs. These receptors were obtained from a woman in her 30s in good health and CMV-seronegative.

The CDR3 reads CASRQGRGYEQYF. The CDR3 region has the DNA TGTGCCAGCAGACAGGGAAGAGGCTACGAGCAGTACTTC. J is TRBJ2-7 and V is TRBV27, with TRBD1 as a possible D gene (6 bases). V shed 6 bases and J shed 3 bases, with 12 bases lying between them. The CDR3 is 13 amino acids. In germline, CDR1 is MNHEY, CDR2 SMNVEV (reference sequence).

The J gene is TRBJ2-7, the V gene TRBV7-9; D not resolved. Trimming removed 5 bases from V and 1 base from J, with 6 bases in between. Germline lookup yields CDR1 SEHNR and CDR2 FQNEAQ (reference sequence). The CDR3 has 12 residues. CDR3 coding DNA: TGTGCCAGCAGCCACTCTTCCTACGAGCAGTACTTC. Its protein product is CASSHSSYEQYF.

This chain joins TRBV6-4 and TRBJ2-1; 15 bases are shared with TRBD2. The CDR3 loop spans 15 amino acids. Germline assignment: CDR1 MRHNA and CDR2 SNTAGT. V shed 3 bases and J 7 bases; nucleotides not matched to a gene: 1. The CDR3 sequence is CASSEGLAGGNEQFF. Written as DNA, the CDR3 is TGTGCCAGCAGTGAAGGACTAGCGGGAGGGAATGAGCAGTTCTTC.

V gene TRBV5-6 combines with J gene TRBJ1-3; D gene uncertain. With 0 bases removed from V and 0 bases from J, the gap between germline ends came to 7 bases. The germline CDR1 and CDR2 sequences are SGHDT and YYEEEE. This CDR3 comprises 15 residues. Here the CDR3 reads CASSLGASSGNTIYF. The CDR3 DNA follows: TGTGCCAGCAGCTTGGGCGCGAGCTCTGGAAACACCATATATTTT. The entire variable domain, with the rest obtained from reference TRBV5-6 and TRBJ1-3, is as follows: DAGVTQSPTHLIKTRGQQVTLRCSPKSGHDTVSWYQQALGQGPQFIFQYYEEEERQRGNFPDRFSGHQFPNYSSELNVNALLLGDSALYLCASSLGASSGNTIYFGEGSWLTVV.

The chain employs TRBV27 and TRBJ2-3; D is possibly TRBD1 (5 bases). V was clipped by 5 bases and J by 6 bases, with 9 bases between them. Germline V lookup: CDR1 MNHEY, CDR2 SMNVEV (reference sequence). This CDR3 comprises 12 residues. The CDR3 reads CASSEPGDTQYF. In nucleotides, the CDR3 is TGTGCCAGCAGTGAGCCAGGGGATACGCAGTATTTT.

The V gene is TRBV6-4, the J gene TRBJ2-1; 13 bases map to TRBD2. The CDR3 has 15 residues. Looked up from germline, CDR1 is MRHNA and CDR2 is SNTAGT. The ends lost 6 bases at V and 8 bases at J; junction bases unmatched: 7. The CDR3 DNA reads as TGTGCCAGCAGCCCTACTAGCGGGGGGGGCGATGAGCAGTTCTTC. Amino acids: CASSPTSGGGDEQFF.

The V gene is TRBV9, the J gene TRBJ1-3, with D perhaps TRBD1 (5 bases). This CDR3 comprises 15 residues. With 0 bases removed from V and 1 base from J, the gap between germline ends came to 8 bases. Germline V CDR1 and CDR2: SGDLS, YYNGEE. CDR3 coding DNA: TGTGCCAGCAGCGTAGTAGGGGCATCTGGAAACACCATATATTTT. It yields the protein CASSVVGASGNTIYF. Full variable domain (remainder filled in from reference TRBV9 and TRBJ1-3): DSGVTQTPKHLITATGQRVTLRCSPRSGDLSVYWYQQSLDQGLQFLIQYYNGEERAKGNILERFSAQQFPDLHSELNLSSLELGDSALYFCASSVVGASGNTIYFGEGSWLTVV.

The chain employs TRBV5-1 and TRBJ2-7; possibly TRBD1 for D (6 bases). The CDR3 sequence is 16 residues long. Germline V gene data show CDR1 as SGHRS and CDR2 as YFSETQ. Trimming left V 3 bases short and J 0 bases short, with 16 bases between. The CDR3 DNA follows: TGCGCCAGCAGCTCCCTACCCCGACAGGCCTCCTACGAGCAGTACTTC. It is translated as CASSSLPRQASYEQYF.

The chain joins TRBV5-4 to TRBJ1-1; the match to TRBD1 covers 9 bases. This CDR3 is built from 15 residues. With 4 bases clipped from V and 1 base from J, the junction kept 5 bases outside the gene matches. Per germline, CDR1 SGHNT and CDR2 YYREEE (reference sequence). The CDR3 DNA reads as TGTGCCAGCAGCGGGACAGGGCAGGGGAACACTGAAGCTTTCTTT. It translates to CASSGTGQGNTEAFF.

The J gene is TRBJ2-6, the V gene TRBV7-9; D unclear. This CDR3 has 16 residues. Trimming stripped 3 bases from V and 4 bases from J, with 13 bases between. The germline V gene has CDR1 SEHNR and CDR2 FQNEAQ (reference sequence). CDR3 in DNA: TGTGCCAGCAGCTTCACTTTTGAACCAGGGGCCAACGTCCTGACTTTC. Translation gives CASSFTFEPGANVLTF.

V gene TRBV2 combines with J gene TRBJ1-3; TRBD1 matches 7 bases. J gave up 3 bases and V 5 bases, and 4 bases lay outside the gene matches. The CDR3 has 14 amino acids. Germline CDR1 reads SNHLY; CDR2 reads FYNNEI. The CDR3 loop reads CASSRDSIGNTIYF. The CDR3 DNA reads as TGTGCCAGCAGTCGGGACAGCATTGGAAACACCATATATTTT. Full variable domain (remainder filled in from reference TRBV2 and TRBJ1-3): EPEVTQTPSHQVTQMGQEVILRCVPISNHLYFYWYRQILGQKVEFLVSFYNNEISEKSEIFDDQFSVERPDGSNFTLKIRSTKLEDSAMYFCASSRDSIGNTIYFGEGSWLTVV.

The chain is built from TRBV5-3 and TRBJ1-1; TRBD1 matches 11 bases. TRBV5-3 has ORF status, its function being uncertain. The CDR3 sequence is 15 residues long. V lost 4 bases and J lost 3; bases outside the gene matches: 5. The CDR3 loop reads CARSRTGGRDTEAFF. The CDR3, as DNA: TGTGCCAGAAGCAGGACAGGGGGCCGGGACACTGAAGCTTTCTTT.

The rearrangement uses TRBV11-2 and TRBJ2-5; D might be TRBD1 (5 bases). Trimming cost V 6 bases and J 5 bases, with 19 bases left between them. This CDR3 spans 15 amino acids. Per the germline V gene, CDR1 is SGHAT and CDR2 is FQNNGV. The CDR3 spells CASRRVQGVGETQYF. CDR3 in DNA: TGTGCCAGCAGACGGGTGCAGGGCGTGGGGGAGACCCAGTACTTC.

V is TRBV6-5 and J is TRBJ1-2, with a tentative D call TRBD1 (6 bases). CDR1 is MNHEY, CDR2 SVGAGI, per germline. This CDR3 is 13 amino acids long. V lost 0 bases, J lost 4 bases, and 6 bases lay in between. DNA of the CDR3: TGTGCCAGCAGTTACTCGGACAGCTATGGCTACACCTTC. The encoded protein is CASSYSDSYGYTF.

In DNA form, the CDR3 reads TGTGCCAGTAGTATAGATCCCGACAAGCAAGAGACCCAGTACTTC. Protein: CASSIDPDKQETQYF. The chain joins TRBV19 to TRBJ2-5; D is unresolved. CDR1 LNHDA and CDR2 SQIVND come from the germline V gene (reference sequence). Trimming left V 0 bases short and J 2 bases short, with 10 bases between. The CDR3 runs 15 residues.

This chain's CDR3 is CAWRGATSGVETQYF. The CDR3 DNA sequence: TGTGCCTGGAGGGGGGCTACTAGCGGGGTGGAGACCCAGTACTTC. The chain is built from TRBV30 and TRBJ2-5; 10 nucleotides agree with TRBD2. The germline gives CDR1 GTSNPN, CDR2 SVGIG (reference sequence). This CDR3 region has 15 residues. The ends lost 3 bases at V and 5 bases at J; junction bases unmatched: 9.

This chain joins TRBV6-6 and TRBJ1-1, with TRBD1 matching over 7 bases. Per the germline V gene, CDR1 is MNHNY and CDR2 is SVGAGI (reference sequence). The J segment lost 8 bases and the V segment lost 2 bases, leaving 5 bases of the junction unmatched. The CDR3 spans 13 residues. The CDR3 sequence: CASSYEGAGEAFF. CDR3 DNA sequence: TGTGCCAGCAGTTACGAGGGGGCGGGCGAAGCTTTCTTT.

The V and J genes are TRBV9 and TRBJ1-3; 8 nucleotides align to TRBD1. The germline V gene has CDR1 SGDLS and CDR2 YYNGEE. V lost 0 bases to trimming and J lost 2 bases; unmatched junction nucleotides: 1. The CDR3 loop spans 15 amino acids. This chain's CDR3 is CASSVGQGTGNTIYF. The CDR3 bases are TGTGCCAGCAGCGTAGGACAGGGGACTGGAAACACCATATATTTT.

This chain links TRBV7-6 with TRBJ1-5; D may be TRBD1 (6 bases). Germline CDR1 is SGHVS and CDR2 is FNYEAQ. The V end lost 4 bases, the J end lost 3 bases, and 7 bases lay between the germline ends. This CDR3 contains 13 residues. This CDR3 is CASSSGANQPQHF. Written as DNA, the CDR3 is TGTGCCAGCAGCTCAGGGGCCAATCAGCCCCAGCATTTT.

The rearrangement links TRBV28 to TRBJ2-6, with 7 bases aligning to TRBD1. Looked up from germline, CDR1 is MDHEN and CDR2 is SYDVKM. J lost 4 bases, V lost 6 bases, and 9 bases had no gene match. The CDR3 contains 16 residues. The CDR3 spells CASRPQQGTGANVLTF. CDR3 coding DNA: TGTGCCAGCAGACCTCAACAGGGGACCGGGGCCAACGTCCTGACTTTC.

The chain employs TRBV7-9 and TRBJ2-1; 7 nucleotides agree with TRBD1. The CDR3 runs 14 residues. The V and J ends lost 4 bases and 8 bases, in that order; junction bases with no gene match: 8. Germline V lookup: CDR1 SEHNR, CDR2 FQNEAQ (reference sequence). The CDR3, as DNA: TGTGCCAGCAGCTGGACAGGACGGGAAGATGAGCAGTTCTTC. Amino acid sequence: CASSWTGREDEQFF.

The chain carries TRBV10-2 and TRBJ1-2; tentative D call: TRBD1 (5 bases). Trimming pared 4 bases from V and 0 bases from J, leaving 9 bases between. This CDR3 spans 14 amino acids. The germline gives CDR1 WSHSY, CDR2 SAAADI. In DNA form, the CDR3 reads TGCGCCAGCAGTGTAGCGGGGGCTAACTATGGCTACACCTTC. Protein product: CASSVAGANYGYTF.

J is TRBJ1-6 and V is TRBV5-4, with D possibly TRBD1 on 6 matching bases. CDR1 and CDR2 (germline): SGHNT, YYREEE (reference sequence). V was trimmed by 4 bases and J by 0 bases, leaving 8 bases between them. This CDR3 has 15 residues. The CDR3 region is CASSQQGSYNSPLHF. The DNA for the CDR3 is TGTGCCAGCAGCCAACAGGGCTCCTATAATTCACCCCTCCACTTT.

The chain has TRBV5-1 and TRBJ2-5, with 8 nucleotides matching TRBD2. The end of the DNA aligns better with TRBJ2-7, so the J call may be wrong. Germline CDR1 is SGHRS and CDR2 is YFSETQ. This CDR3 comprises 15 residues. The chain's CDR3 is CASSSASGSAYEQYF. In DNA, the CDR3 is TGCGCCAGCAGCTCCGCTAGCGGGTCTGCCTACGAGCAGTACTTC.

The chain combines TRBV19 with TRBJ1-1; no reliable D call. Per germline, CDR1 LNHDA and CDR2 SQIVND (reference sequence). V lost 7 bases and J lost 1, with 10 bases in between. The CDR3 runs 13 residues. DNA of the CDR3: TGTGCCAGTACGAGACATCCGAACACTGAAGCTTTCTTT. Translation: CASTRHPNTEAFF.

The V call is TRBV16, the J call TRBJ2-7; weak D call: TRBD2 (6 bases). With 4 bases removed from V and 8 bases from J, the gap between germline ends came to 18 bases. The CDR3 is made up of 14 amino acids. Germline V lookup: CDR1 KGHSY, CDR2 FQNENV. CDR3 nucleotides: TGTGCCAGCAGCCCCTCGGGGGAAGGAGTACAGCAGTACTTC. This sequence encodes CASSPSGEGVQQYF.

The chain employs TRBV7-8 and TRBJ2-3; the D gene is possibly TRBD2 (5 bases). The CDR3 sequence is 16 residues long. V was trimmed by 5 bases and J by 5 bases, leaving 20 bases between them. From germline, CDR1 is SGHVS and CDR2 FQNEAQ. CDR3 DNA: TGTGCCAGCAGCCCCTCGGGGTCCCCGTACCGAGATACGCAGTATTTT. This sequence encodes CASSPSGSPYRDTQYF.

The chain joins TRBV5-6 to TRBJ2-2, with TRBD1 matching over 7 bases. Trimming removed 0 bases from V and 7 bases from J; junction bases left unmatched: 6. CDR1 is SGHDT and CDR2 is YYEEEE in the germline V gene. This CDR3 region has 15 residues. The chain's CDR3 is CASSLGRGYNGELFF. DNA of the CDR3: TGTGCCAGCAGCTTGGGCAGGGGGTATAACGGGGAGCTGTTTTTT.

The chain joins TRBV6-4 to TRBJ2-3, with TRBD2 as a possible D gene (5 bases). The CDR3 runs 14 residues. CDR1 is MRHNA and CDR2 is SNTAGT in the germline V gene. Trimming cost V 10 bases and J 4 bases, with 18 bases left between them. Here the CDR3 DNA reads TGTGCCACCGGGGTGGGGTCGGGTGCAGATACGCAGTATTTT. Translated, it gives CATGVGSGADTQYF.

The chain is built from TRBV5-1 and TRBJ2-3; 10 positions match TRBD1. The germline V gene encodes CDR1 SGHRS and CDR2 YFSETQ. Trimming cost V 0 bases and J 3 bases; bases outside gene matches: 7. This CDR3 has 17 amino acids. For the CDR3, the DNA is TGCGCCAGCAGCTTGGCCTGGACAGGGGGTGGAACAGATACGCAGTATTTT. The encoded protein is CASSLAWTGGGTDTQYF. Drawing the rest from reference TRBV5-1 and TRBJ2-3, the complete variable domain is KAGVTQTPRYLIKTRGQQVTLSCSPISGHRSVSWYQQTPGQGLQFLFEYFSETQRNKGNFPGRFSGRQFSNSRSEMNVSTLELGDSALYLCASSLAWTGGGTDTQYFGPGTRLTVL.